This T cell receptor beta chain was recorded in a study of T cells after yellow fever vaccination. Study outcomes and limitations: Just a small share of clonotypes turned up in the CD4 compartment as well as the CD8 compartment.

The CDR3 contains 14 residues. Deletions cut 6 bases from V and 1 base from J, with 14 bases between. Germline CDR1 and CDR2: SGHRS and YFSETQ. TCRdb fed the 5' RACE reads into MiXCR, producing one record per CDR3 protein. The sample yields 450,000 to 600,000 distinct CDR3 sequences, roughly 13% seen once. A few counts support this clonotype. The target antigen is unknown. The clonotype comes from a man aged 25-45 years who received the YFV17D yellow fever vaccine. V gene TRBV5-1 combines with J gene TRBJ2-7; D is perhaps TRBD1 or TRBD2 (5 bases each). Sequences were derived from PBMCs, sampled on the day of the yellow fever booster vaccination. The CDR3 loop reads CASKRGSQSYEQYF. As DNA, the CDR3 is TGCGCCAGCAAGAGGGGAAGCCAATCCTACGAGCAGTACTTC.